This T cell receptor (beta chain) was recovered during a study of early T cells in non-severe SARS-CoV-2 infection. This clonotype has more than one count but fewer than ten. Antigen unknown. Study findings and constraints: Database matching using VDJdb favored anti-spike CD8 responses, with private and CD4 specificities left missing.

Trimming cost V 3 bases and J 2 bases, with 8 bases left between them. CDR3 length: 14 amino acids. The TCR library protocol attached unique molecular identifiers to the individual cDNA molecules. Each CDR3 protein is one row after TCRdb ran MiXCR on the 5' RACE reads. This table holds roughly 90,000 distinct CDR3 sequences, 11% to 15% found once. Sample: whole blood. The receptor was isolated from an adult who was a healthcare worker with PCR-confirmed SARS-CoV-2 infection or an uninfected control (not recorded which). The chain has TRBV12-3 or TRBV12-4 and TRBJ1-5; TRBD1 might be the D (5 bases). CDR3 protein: CASSFQQGNQPQHF. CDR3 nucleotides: TGTGCCAGCAGTTTTCAACAGGGCAATCAGCCCCAGCATTTT.